The 32 T cell receptor beta chains listed next were all sequenced from one sample in a study of response to subunit inactivated influenza vaccine. TCRdb fed the RT-PCR reads into MiXCR, producing one record per CDR3 protein. This sample yields approximately 700,000 distinct CDR3 sequences, of which about 14% are seen a single time; 5.5% to 8% belongs to the top ten. Sequences were derived from PBMCs from blood, sampled around 14 days before vaccination. All receptors derive from a man over 45 who received an inactivated influenza vaccine.

This clonotype has just a few counts. This chain links TRBV30 with TRBJ2-2; D is unclear. There are 13 residues in the CDR3. V lost 0 bases to trimming and J lost 6 bases, with 8 bases between them. The germline gives CDR1 GTSNPN, CDR2 SVGIG (reference sequence). This CDR3 reads CAWSVIVAGELFF. The CDR3 nucleotides read TGTGCCTGGAGTGTAATAGTAGCCGGGGAGCTGTTTTTT.

The chain couples TRBV2 to TRBJ2-7; 8 bases are a match to TRBD1. The germline CDR1 and CDR2 sequences are SNHLY and FYNNEI. The CDR3 runs to 13 residues. V trimming: 11 bases; J trimming: 3 bases; junction bases outside the gene matches: 9. The CDR3 region is CAGAGTGRYEQYF. CDR3 DNA sequence: TGTGCCGGCGCCGGGACAGGCCGCTACGAGCAGTACTTC.

This clonotype was seen a handful of times. V is TRBV7-2 and J is TRBJ1-1; perhaps TRBD1 as D (6 bases). V shed 2 bases and J shed 4 bases, with 14 bases lying between them. The CDR3 length is 15 residues. Germline V gene data show CDR1 as SGHTA and CDR2 as FQGNSA. The CDR3 spells CASSLQGLRGTEAFF. DNA of the CDR3: TGTGCCAGCAGCTTACAGGGGCTTCGAGGCACTGAAGCTTTCTTT.

A few counts support this clonotype. The rearrangement links TRBV5-6 to TRBJ2-1; D is uncertain. CDR3 size: 11 residues. Trimming cost V 3 bases and J 10 bases, with 8 bases left between them. Germline V gene data show CDR1 as SGHDT and CDR2 as YYEEEE. DNA of the CDR3: TGTGCCAGCAGCTCAAAGGGCGAGCAGTTCTTC. It translates to CASSSKGEQFF.

At least ten counts were recorded for this clonotype. J is TRBJ2-3 and V is TRBV12-3 or TRBV12-4, with 7 bases fitting TRBD2. The CDR3 is 15 amino acids. J gave up 0 bases and V 6 bases, and 6 bases lay outside the gene matches. CDR3 amino acids: CASRHKRGSTDTQYF. CDR3 nucleotide sequence: TGTGCCAGCAGACATAAGCGGGGCAGCACAGATACGCAGTATTTT.

This clonotype showed up just a few times. This rearrangement joins TRBV10-3 to TRBJ1-5; D is undetermined. CDR3 length: 12 amino acids. Germline values: CDR1 ENHRY, CDR2 SYGVKD. V gave up 0 bases and J gave up 7 bases, with 4 bases separating them. This CDR3 reads CAISESRQPQHF. The CDR3 DNA sequence: TGTGCCATCAGTGAGTCGAGGCAGCCCCAGCATTTT.

V gene TRBV9 combines with J gene TRBJ1-6; tentative D call: TRBD1 (5 bases). From germline, CDR1 is SGDLS and CDR2 YYNGEE. This CDR3 has 15 amino acids. The V end was cut by 0 bases, the J end by 6 bases, with 10 bases between. CDR3 protein: CASSVEGRRNSPLHF. CDR3 coding DNA: TGTGCCAGCAGCGTAGAGGGACGTCGTAATTCACCCCTCCACTTT.

V gene TRBV20-1 combines with J gene TRBJ2-3, with D tentatively TRBD2 (5 bases). Trimming shortened V by 4 bases and J by 3 bases, and 11 bases separated the two germline ends. CDR1 is DFQATT and CDR2 is SNEGSKA in the germline V gene (reference sequence). This CDR3 has 13 residues. CDR3 nucleotide sequence: TGCAGTGCTACTGGACTCCAAACAGATACGCAGTATTTT. This codes for CSATGLQTDTQYF.

The table lists this clonotype with many counts. The genes are TRBV5-1 and TRBJ1-1; no firm D call. Germline V CDR1 and CDR2: SGHRS, YFSETQ. Deletions cut 4 bases from V and 0 bases from J, with 10 bases between. This CDR3 has 14 residues. This chain's CDR3 is CASSPTDMNTEAFF. CDR3 sequence (DNA): TGCGCCAGCAGCCCTACAGACATGAACACTGAAGCTTTCTTT. Full variable domain (missing parts from reference TRBV5-1 and TRBJ1-1): KAGVTQTPRYLIKTRGQQVTLSCSPISGHRSVSWYQQTPGQGLQFLFEYFSETQRNKGNFPGRFSGRQFSNSRSEMNVSTLELGDSALYLCASSPTDMNTEAFFGQGTRLTVV.

The gene calls are TRBV6-2 or TRBV6-3 and TRBJ2-1; TRBD2 matches 11 bases. J was trimmed by 5 bases and V by 6 bases; bases with no gene match: 3. Per germline, CDR1 MNHEY and CDR2 SVGEGT. The CDR3 consists of 14 residues. CDR3 sequence (DNA): TGTGCCAGCAGACGACTAGCGGGGAACAATGAGCAGTTCTTC. Translating it yields CASRRLAGNNEQFF.

At least ten counts were recorded for this clonotype. The chain couples TRBV12-3 or TRBV12-4 to TRBJ2-2; TRBD1 matches at 8 bases. J gave up 4 bases and V 7 bases, and 5 bases lay outside the gene matches. The CDR3 runs to 14 residues. The CDR3 protein is CASTWTGSTGELFF. CDR3 nucleotide sequence: TGTGCCAGCACATGGACAGGGTCCACCGGGGAGCTGTTTTTT.

This clonotype was detected many times. V and J are TRBV29-1 and TRBJ2-2; D unresolved. Germline CDR1 is SQVTM and CDR2 is ANQGSEA. Trimming stripped 1 base from V and 1 base from J, with 4 bases between. The CDR3 totals 13 residues. The CDR3 loop is CSVEGLNTGELFF. CDR3 DNA: TGCAGCGTTGAAGGGTTGAACACCGGGGAGCTGTTTTTT.

This sequence joins TRBV20-1 and TRBJ1-5, with a possible D match to TRBD1 (5 bases). The germline V gene encodes CDR1 DFQATT and CDR2 SNEGSKA (reference sequence). V was trimmed by 3 bases and J by 0 bases, leaving 15 bases between them. The CDR3 runs 16 residues. As DNA, the CDR3 is TGCAGTGCTAGCAAGTTCGCGGGGGATAGCAATCAGCCCCAGCATTTT. Protein sequence: CSASKFAGDSNQPQHF.

This clonotype was detected only a few times. The CDR3 DNA reads as TGCGCCAGCAGCTTGGCCACGAGCTACGAGCAGTACTTC. Its translation: CASSLATSYEQYF. The chain is built from TRBV5-1 and TRBJ2-7; D unresolved. The CDR3 length is 13 residues. Looked up from germline, CDR1 is SGHRS and CDR2 is YFSETQ. The V end lost 0 bases, the J end lost 3 bases, and 7 bases lay between the germline ends.

The rearrangement joins TRBV5-1 to TRBJ2-7; D is perhaps TRBD1 (5 bases). This CDR3 is built from 15 residues. V dropped 0 bases and J dropped 5 bases, with 15 bases sitting between them. CDR1 and CDR2 (germline): SGHRS, YFSETQ. CDR3 in DNA: TGCGCCAGCAGCTTGGCCGGCAACATGGGGCACGAGCAGTACTTC. It is translated as CASSLAGNMGHEQYF.

This clonotype was seen only a few times. This sequence joins TRBV9 and TRBJ1-6; D is undetermined. The CDR3 covers 16 residues. The germline V and J ends were trimmed by 2 bases and 6 bases, with 15 bases remaining between them. The V gene's germline CDR1 is SGDLS and CDR2 YYNGEE. The CDR3 region is CASSVSDLGFNSPLHF. CDR3 nucleotides: TGTGCCAGCAGCGTGTCTGATTTGGGGTTTAATTCACCCCTCCACTTT.

This clonotype was seen more than once but under ten times. The V gene is TRBV19, the J gene TRBJ1-5, with D unclear. The V and J ends lost 3 bases and 4 bases respectively, with 10 bases between them. The germline CDR1 and CDR2 sequences are LNHDA and SQIVND (reference sequence). This CDR3 is 14 amino acids long. DNA for the CDR3: TGTGCCAGTAGTATTCAAGGGCCGAATCAGCCCCAGCATTTT. It translates to CASSIQGPNQPQHF.

This clonotype has at least ten counts. The rearrangement links TRBV27 to TRBJ1-5; the D gene is possibly TRBD1 (6 bases). Looked up from germline, CDR1 is MNHEY and CDR2 is SMNVEV (reference sequence). Trimming took off 4 bases at V and 2 bases at J, with 9 bases between the two ends. This CDR3 spans 14 amino acids. CDR3 in amino acids: CASSSHRGNQPQHF. Written as DNA, the CDR3 is TGTGCCAGCAGTTCCCACAGGGGCAATCAGCCCCAGCATTTT.

The chain uses TRBV11-2 and TRBJ2-2; D gene ambiguous. The CDR3 contains 13 residues. CDR1 is SGHAT and CDR2 is FQNNGV in the germline V gene. Trimming cost V 0 bases and J 7 bases, with 6 bases left between them. The CDR3, as DNA: TGTGCCAGCAGCTTAGAGTTTGGCGGGGAGCTGTTTTTT. Translation gives CASSLEFGGELFF.

This clonotype was recorded a few times. The V gene is TRBV28, the J gene TRBJ2-4; TRBD2 might be the D (6 bases). CDR1 and CDR2 (germline): MDHEN, SYDVKM. The CDR3 consists of 14 residues. Trimming removed 2 bases at V and 4 bases at J, with 9 bases between. In nucleotides, the CDR3 is TGTGCCAGCAGTTTACTCGGACTAAAAAACATTCAGTACTTC. Translation gives CASSLLGLKNIQYF.

The V gene is TRBV29-1, the J gene TRBJ2-7, with D tentatively TRBD1 (6 bases). Germline-derived CDR1 and CDR2 are SQVTM and ANQGSEA. This CDR3 is 14 amino acids long. V lost 3 bases and J lost 1, with 13 bases in between. In nucleotides, the CDR3 is TGCAGCGTTGAGGGGGCCTCGGATTCCTACGAGCAGTACTTC. It encodes CSVEGASDSYEQYF.

This chain uses TRBV6-1 with TRBJ2-2; 13 bases match TRBD2. The CDR3 loop spans 16 amino acids. Germline-derived CDR1 and CDR2 are MNHNS and SASEGT. J gave up 4 bases and V 6 bases, and 5 bases lay outside the gene matches. The CDR3 loop reads CASRVTSGRVTGELFF. As DNA, the CDR3 is TGTGCCAGCAGGGTCACTAGCGGGAGGGTCACCGGGGAGCTGTTTTTT.

The chain uses TRBV4-3 and TRBJ1-2; 9 bases agree with TRBD1. The germline gives CDR1 LGHNA, CDR2 YSLEER. Trimming cost V 0 bases and J 7 bases; bases outside gene matches: 6. The CDR3 runs 15 residues. CDR3 bases: TGCGCCAGCAGCCAAGATAACCTGGACAGGGGTGGCTACACCTTC. It codes for CASSQDNLDRGGYTF.

This clonotype was seen a handful of times. This chain uses TRBV29-1 with TRBJ2-1; 7 positions agree with TRBD2. V shed 7 bases, J shed 10 bases, and the junction held 7 bases outside the gene matches. The germline V gene encodes CDR1 SQVTM and CDR2 ANQGSEA. CDR3 length equals 11 residues. CDR3 amino acids: CSAAGDREQFF. The CDR3 DNA sequence: TGCAGCGCGGCGGGGGATCGCGAGCAGTTCTTC.

This sequence joins TRBV12-3 or TRBV12-4 and TRBJ2-3, with D unresolved. V gave up 4 bases and J gave up 2 bases, with 22 bases separating them. There are 18 residues in the CDR3. CDR3 bases: TGTGCCAGCAGTTATAGCCTGGATTTTCCCCAACACACAGATACGCAGTATTTT. Its protein product is CASSYSLDFPQHTDTQYF.

A word on this clonotype: Mismatch with germline at one junction end may stem from a read error. The CDR3 region is CSVRQGLYEQYF. CDR3 sequence (DNA): TGCAGTGTTAGACAGGGCCTCTACGAGCAGTACTTC. The J gene is TRBJ2-7, the V gene TRBV20-1; 7 nucleotides align to TRBD1. Germline lookup yields CDR1 DFQATT and CDR2 SNEGSKA (reference sequence). The length of the CDR3 is 12 residues.

This chain links TRBV11-3 with TRBJ2-1, with D perhaps assigned TRBD1 or TRBD2 (6 bases each). V was cut by 1 base and J by 0 bases, with 10 bases left in between. The CDR3 sequence is 16 residues long. Germline-derived CDR1 and CDR2 are SGHNT and YENEEA. The CDR3, as DNA: TGTGCCAGCAGCTTAGGCGGGACAAACTCCTACAATGAGCAGTTCTTC. Protein product: CASSLGGTNSYNEQFF.

The CDR3: CASSQGLLMNTEAFF. The CDR3 coding sequence is TGTGCCAGCAGCCAAGGTCTACTCATGAACACTGAAGCTTTCTTT. The chain has TRBV9 and TRBJ1-1; unclear D gene. V was clipped by 4 bases and J by 0 bases, with 13 bases between them. The germline gives CDR1 SGDLS, CDR2 YYNGEE. This CDR3 is 15 amino acids long.

The chain joins TRBV28 to TRBJ2-5, with D perhaps matching TRBD2 (5 bases). Between the trimmed V and J ends, which lost 2 bases and 1 base, there was a span of 11 bases. This CDR3 has 15 residues. Germline V gives CDR1 MDHEN, CDR2 SYDVKM. As DNA, the CDR3 is TGTGCCAGCAGTTTAAGCGGACTCCGCCAAGAGACCCAGTACTTC. It yields the protein CASSLSGLRQETQYF. The variable domain in full, with the rest retrieved from reference TRBV28 and TRBJ2-5, is DVKVTQSSRYLVKRTGEKVFLECVQDMDHENMFWYRQDPGLGLRLIYFSYDVKMKEKGDIPEGYSVSREKKERFSLILESASTNQTSMYLCASSLSGLRQETQYFGPGTRLLVL.

This clonotype has a handful of counts. V usage is TRBV18 and J usage is TRBJ1-1; 8 positions match TRBD1. Germline-derived CDR1 and CDR2 are KGHSH and LQKENI. This CDR3 has 15 residues. Trimming at V came to 3 bases and at J to 3 bases, leaving 6 bases not matched to a gene. CDR3 nucleotides: TGTGCCAGCTCACCCCCCCAGGGGGCCGACACTGAAGCTTTCTTT. Translated: CASSPPQGADTEAFF.

This clonotype was recorded many times. The V and J genes are TRBV18 and TRBJ2-2; D may be TRBD1 (6 bases). Trimming shortened V by 3 bases and J by 9 bases, and 17 bases separated the two germline ends. This CDR3 has 15 residues. Looked up from germline, CDR1 is KGHSH and CDR2 is LQKENI. The CDR3: CASSPPTGFDRELFF. The DNA for the CDR3 is TGTGCCAGCTCACCGCCCACAGGGTTCGACAGGGAGCTGTTTTTT.

The chain has TRBV3-1 and TRBJ2-1, with 8 bases aligning to TRBD2. Trimming took 1 base from V and 7 from J; bases not matched to a gene: 6. This CDR3 has 15 amino acids. CDR1 is LGHDT and CDR2 is YNNKEL in the germline V gene (reference sequence). The CDR3 DNA is TGTGCCAGCAGCCAAGGGCCGGGACTAGTAAATGAGCAGTTCTTC. As protein: CASSQGPGLVNEQFF.